This T cell receptor (beta chain) was captured in a study of blood T cell repertoires in COVID-19. V lost 5 bases and J 4 bases, leaving 14 bases between the germline ends. This CDR3 contains 14 residues. Looked up from germline, CDR1 is MDHEN and CDR2 is SYDVKM. This table comes from immunoSEQ multiplex PCR, and its TCRdb copy is limited to in-frame clones, with some not included. The table lists some 320,000 clones, more than 90% of them singletons. The TCR sequence derives from a woman in her twenties or thirties who had been exposed to COVID-19. The rearrangement joins TRBV28 to TRBJ1-2; D is possibly TRBD1 (6 bases). The source material was PBMCs or T cells enriched from blood (not recorded which). Here the CDR3 reads CASSINGDIYGYTF. DNA of the CDR3: TGTGCCAGCAGTATTAACGGGGACATCTATGGCTACACCTTC.